Each of the 4 T cell receptor beta chains below was sequenced from the same sample in a study of blood T cell repertoires in COVID-19. Method: immunoSEQ multiplex PCR; TCRdb's copy keeps in-frame clones and lacks some. The sample gives 200,000 to 250,000 clones, roughly 85% of which show up once; 2.2% is in the top ten. Sequencing input: peripheral blood. The receptors here all came from a man younger than 45 who had recovered from COVID-19.

The chain couples TRBV11-2 to TRBJ2-3; 8 bases align to TRBD2. Germline CDR1 reads SGHAT; CDR2 reads FQNNGV. CDR3 length: 15 residues. The ends lost 5 bases at V and 0 bases at J; junction bases unmatched: 4. CDR3 residues: CASSEGLVSTDTQYF. The CDR3, as DNA: TGTGCCAGCAGCGAGGGACTAGTTAGCACAGATACGCAGTATTTT.

The chain couples TRBV3-1 (or the pseudogene TRBV3-2) to TRBJ1-2; 7 bases map to TRBD1. Germline lookup yields CDR1 LGHDT and CDR2 YNNKEL (reference sequence). This CDR3 region has 14 residues. The V gene end was trimmed by 0 bases and the J gene end by 6 bases; junction bases not matched to a gene: 4. The DNA for the CDR3 is TGTGCCAGCAGCCAAGAAGACAGGGTTCATGGCTACACCTTC. Translating it yields CASSQEDRVHGYTF.

In this sample, this clone turned up a few times. The rearrangement links TRBV24-1 to TRBJ2-2; 9 bases are a match to TRBD2. Germline V CDR1 and CDR2: KGHDR, SFDVKD. The CDR3 is 14 residues long. The J segment lost 5 bases and the V segment lost 6 bases, leaving 3 bases of the junction unmatched. CDR3 sequence: CATSNSGGTGELFF. CDR3 coding DNA: TGTGCCACCAGTAATAGCGGGGGAACCGGGGAGCTGTTTTTT.

The chain employs TRBV5-4 and TRBJ2-7; 11 nucleotides align to TRBD1. The CDR3 covers 15 residues. From germline, CDR1 is SGHNT and CDR2 YYREEE (reference sequence). Germline trimming cut 0 bases from V and 7 bases from J; bases unmatched to any gene: 6. CDR3 in amino acids: CASSLAGTGGREQYF. CDR3 DNA sequence: TGTGCCAGCAGCTTGGCCGGGACAGGGGGGCGGGAGCAGTACTTC.